Listed below are T cell receptor beta chains from one sample, sequenced in a study of T cell responses to AZD1222 COVID-19 vaccine. This table comes from immunoSEQ multiplex PCR, and its TCRdb copy is limited to in-frame clones, with some not included. The table includes some 91,000 clones, more than 90% detected once. The material was peripheral blood, obtained on day 0 of AZD1222 vaccination. The receptors stem from an adult in good health. CDR3s include the opening cysteine and the closing phenylalanine or tryptophan. The order of the fields is V gene, D gene, J gene, clone size, CDR3 protein, CDR3 DNA. A D gene is named only where the DNA matches it firmly. Size is stated for part of the rows, as once, few or many counts, or as a class when the clone is expanded.

v_call: TRBV28; d_call: NA; j_call: TRBJ1-5; clone_size: NA; cdr3_aa: CASRSYPRGSGQPQHF; cdr3_nt: TGTGCCAGCAGGAGTTACCCCAGGGGTTCGGGTCAGCCCCAGCATTTT
v_call: TRBV6-5; d_call: TRBD1; j_call: TRBJ1-3; clone_size: few; cdr3_aa: CASSYGQGPGNTIYF; cdr3_nt: TGTGCCAGCAGTTACGGACAGGGTCCTGGAAACACCATATATTTT
v_call: TRBV5-5; d_call: NA; j_call: TRBJ2-1; clone_size: medium-sized; cdr3_aa: CASRGDLSYNEQFF; cdr3_nt: TGTGCCAGCCGAGGGGACCTCTCCTACAATGAGCAGTTCTTC
v_call: TRBV27; d_call: NA; j_call: TRBJ2-1; clone_size: NA; cdr3_aa: CASSYAGRGFNEQFF; cdr3_nt: TGTGCCAGCAGTTACGCCGGGCGAGGTTTCAATGAGCAGTTCTTC
v_call: TRBV9; d_call: NA; j_call: TRBJ1-4; clone_size: NA; cdr3_aa: CASSVAGYNEKLFF; cdr3_nt: TGTGCCAGCAGCGTAGCAGGGTATAATGAAAAACTGTTTTTT
v_call: TRBV29-1; d_call: NA; j_call: TRBJ1-3; clone_size: NA; cdr3_aa: CSVVGWGNTIYF; cdr3_nt: TGCAGCGTTGTAGGTTGGGGAAACACCATATATTTT
v_call: TRBV6-2/TRBV6-3; d_call: NA; j_call: TRBJ1-2; clone_size: NA; cdr3_aa: CASSPPRVNYGYTF; cdr3_nt: TGTGCCAGCAGTCCACCCAGAGTTAACTATGGCTACACCTTC
v_call: TRBV9; d_call: TRBD2; j_call: TRBJ2-7; clone_size: NA; cdr3_aa: CASSVSPTSGGSYEQYF; cdr3_nt: TGTGCCAGCAGCGTTTCGCCCACTAGCGGGGGGTCCTACGAGCAGTACTTC
v_call: TRBV7-9; d_call: NA; j_call: TRBJ1-1; clone_size: NA; cdr3_aa: CASSFGANTEAFF; cdr3_nt: TGTGCCAGCAGCTTCGGGGCGAACACTGAAGCTTTCTTT
v_call: TRBV5-1; d_call: NA; j_call: TRBJ2-1; clone_size: NA; cdr3_aa: CASSLSARRGYNEQFF; cdr3_nt: TGCGCCAGCAGCTTGAGTGCCAGAAGGGGATACAATGAGCAGTTCTTC
v_call: TRBV28; d_call: NA; j_call: TRBJ2-3; clone_size: NA; cdr3_aa: CASSLLGVLFTDTQYF; cdr3_nt: TGTGCCAGCAGTTTATTGGGGGTCCTGTTCACAGATACGCAGTATTTT
v_call: TRBV27; d_call: NA; j_call: TRBJ1-2; clone_size: NA; cdr3_aa: CASSLSQGLSNGYTF; cdr3_nt: TGTGCCAGCAGTTTATCACAGGGTCTTTCGAATGGCTACACCTTC
v_call: TRBV7-9; d_call: NA; j_call: TRBJ1-4; clone_size: once; cdr3_aa: CASSPPAGYNEKLFF; cdr3_nt: TGTGCCAGCAGCCCCCCTGCCGGGTATAATGAAAAACTGTTTTTT
v_call: TRBV4-3; d_call: NA; j_call: TRBJ2-3; clone_size: NA; cdr3_aa: CASSQGYADTQYF; cdr3_nt: TGCGCCAGCAGCCAAGGGTATGCAGATACGCAGTATTTT
v_call: TRBV7-2; d_call: NA; j_call: TRBJ1-3; clone_size: NA; cdr3_aa: CASSLGGLSSGNTIYF; cdr3_nt: TGTGCCAGCAGCTTGGGCGGTCTTAGCTCTGGAAACACCATATATTTT
v_call: TRBV5-4; d_call: TRBD2; j_call: TRBJ2-5; clone_size: NA; cdr3_aa: CASSSILAGVEKAQYF; cdr3_nt: TGTGCCAGCAGCTCGATACTAGCGGGGGTCGAAAAGGCCCAGTACTTC
v_call: TRBV7-2; d_call: NA; j_call: TRBJ1-1; clone_size: NA; cdr3_aa: CASRKRVGGANTEAFF; cdr3_nt: TGTGCCAGCCGAAAACGGGTGGGAGGGGCGAACACTGAAGCTTTCTTT
v_call: TRBV7-3; d_call: NA; j_call: TRBJ1-1; clone_size: NA; cdr3_aa: CASGGSVTEAFF; cdr3_nt: TGTGCCAGCGGGGGATCGGTCACTGAAGCTTTCTTT
v_call: TRBV4-1; d_call: NA; j_call: TRBJ2-1; clone_size: NA; cdr3_aa: CASSQGQNSYNEQFF; cdr3_nt: TGCGCCAGCAGCCAAGGTCAGAACTCCTACAATGAGCAGTTCTTC
v_call: TRBV10-2; d_call: NA; j_call: TRBJ1-4; clone_size: NA; cdr3_aa: CASSEVQGKLFF; cdr3_nt: TGCGCCAGCAGTGAAGTACAGGGAAAACTGTTTTTT
v_call: TRBV30; d_call: NA; j_call: TRBJ1-2; clone_size: NA; cdr3_aa: CAWSNGLSYGYTF; cdr3_nt: TGTGCCTGGAGCAACGGGTTAAGCTATGGCTACACCTTC
v_call: TRBV27; d_call: TRBD1; j_call: TRBJ1-2; clone_size: NA; cdr3_aa: CASTRQGWSGYTF; cdr3_nt: TGTGCCAGCACCAGACAGGGCTGGTCTGGCTACACCTTC
v_call: TRBV27; d_call: TRBD2; j_call: TRBJ2-3; clone_size: NA; cdr3_aa: CASSLVGGRGTDTQYF; cdr3_nt: TGTGCCAGCAGTTTGGTGGGCGGGAGGGGCACAGATACGCAGTATTTT
v_call: TRBV10-3; d_call: NA; j_call: TRBJ1-1; clone_size: NA; cdr3_aa: CAISDQGIETEAFF; cdr3_nt: TGTGCCATCAGTGACCAGGGGATTGAGACTGAAGCTTTCTTT
v_call: TRBV18; d_call: NA; j_call: TRBJ2-7; clone_size: NA; cdr3_aa: CASSPGMGDKAYEQYF; cdr3_nt: TGTGCCAGCTCACCAGGAATGGGCGACAAAGCCTACGAGCAGTACTTC
v_call: TRBV5-4; d_call: NA; j_call: TRBJ1-2; clone_size: NA; cdr3_aa: CASSLRDGTINYGYTF; cdr3_nt: TGTGCCAGCAGCCTCCGCGACGGGACAATCAACTATGGCTACACCTTC
v_call: TRBV19; d_call: NA; j_call: TRBJ1-2; clone_size: NA; cdr3_aa: CASSNGGGSGYGYTF; cdr3_nt: TGTGCCAGTAGTAACGGTGGGGGGAGCGGCTATGGCTACACCTTC
v_call: TRBV18; d_call: NA; j_call: TRBJ1-5; clone_size: NA; cdr3_aa: CASSPTGQPQHF; cdr3_nt: TGTGCCAGCTCACCCACGGGACAGCCCCAGCATTTT
v_call: TRBV19; d_call: NA; j_call: TRBJ2-7; clone_size: NA; cdr3_aa: CASSTTQDSPSYEQYF; cdr3_nt: TGTGCCAGTAGTACCACCCAGGACAGTCCTTCCTACGAGCAGTACTTC
v_call: TRBV11-1; d_call: NA; j_call: TRBJ2-7; clone_size: NA; cdr3_aa: CASSLSLGSYEQYF; cdr3_nt: TGTGCCAGCAGCTTATCCCTAGGCTCCTACGAGCAGTACTTC
v_call: TRBV6-5; d_call: NA; j_call: TRBJ2-1; clone_size: NA; cdr3_aa: CASSYGDGYNEQFF; cdr3_nt: TGTGCCAGCAGTTACGGGGACGGATACAATGAGCAGTTCTTC
v_call: TRBV18; d_call: NA; j_call: TRBJ2-5; clone_size: NA; cdr3_aa: CASSPPGETQYF; cdr3_nt: TGTGCCAGCTCCCCTCCGGGGGAGACCCAGTACTTC
v_call: TRBV5-4; d_call: NA; j_call: TRBJ2-3; clone_size: NA; cdr3_aa: CASSRDSNFGDTQYF; cdr3_nt: TGTGCCAGCAGCCGGGACTCAAACTTTGGAGATACGCAGTATTTT
v_call: TRBV6-5; d_call: NA; j_call: TRBJ1-1; clone_size: NA; cdr3_aa: CTTFLGGAKGTEAFF; cdr3_nt: TGTACCACGTTCTTAGGGGGGGCGAAGGGGACTGAAGCTTTCTTT
v_call: TRBV29-1; d_call: NA; j_call: TRBJ1-1; clone_size: NA; cdr3_aa: CSVTGNGGTEAFF; cdr3_nt: TGCAGCGTTACAGGGAACGGGGGTACTGAAGCTTTCTTT
v_call: TRBV9; d_call: NA; j_call: TRBJ1-2; clone_size: NA; cdr3_aa: CASRRTDNIYGYTF; cdr3_nt: TGTGCCAGCAGAAGGACAGACAACATATATGGCTACACCTTC
v_call: TRBV6-5; d_call: TRBD2; j_call: TRBJ2-1; clone_size: NA; cdr3_aa: CASSYLTSGSGNEQFF; cdr3_nt: TGTGCCAGCAGTTACCTGACTAGCGGGAGTGGGAATGAGCAGTTCTTC
v_call: TRBV6-5; d_call: NA; j_call: TRBJ2-7; clone_size: NA; cdr3_aa: CASSAQGWMYEQYF; cdr3_nt: TGTGCCAGCAGCGCACAGGGTTGGATGTACGAGCAGTACTTC
v_call: TRBV30; d_call: TRBD1; j_call: TRBJ1-6; clone_size: NA; cdr3_aa: CAWTGQVDSPLHF; cdr3_nt: TGTGCCTGGACTGGACAGGTGGATTCACCCCTCCACTTT
v_call: TRBV5-1; d_call: TRBD2; j_call: TRBJ2-3; clone_size: NA; cdr3_aa: CASTTSGVNTDTQYF; cdr3_nt: TGCGCCAGCACGACTAGCGGGGTGAACACAGATACGCAGTATTTT
v_call: TRBV7-2; d_call: NA; j_call: TRBJ1-5; clone_size: NA; cdr3_aa: CASSLVRVADQPQHF; cdr3_nt: TGTGCCAGCAGCTTAGTCAGGGTAGCGGATCAGCCCCAGCATTTT
v_call: TRBV27; d_call: NA; j_call: TRBJ2-2; clone_size: NA; cdr3_aa: CASSFVNGELFF; cdr3_nt: TGTGCCAGCAGTTTTGTGAACGGGGAGCTGTTTTTT
v_call: TRBV3-1/TRBV3-2; d_call: NA; j_call: TRBJ2-5; clone_size: NA; cdr3_aa: CASSLRTQQETQYF; cdr3_nt: TGTGCCAGCAGCCTTCGGACCCAACAAGAGACCCAGTACTTC
v_call: TRBV7-2; d_call: NA; j_call: TRBJ1-3; clone_size: NA; cdr3_aa: CASSLLSLSFGRAGNTIYF; cdr3_nt: TGTGCCAGCAGCCTCTTATCCCTTTCGTTCGGGAGAGCCGGAAACACCATATATTTT
v_call: TRBV15; d_call: NA; j_call: TRBJ1-1; clone_size: NA; cdr3_aa: CATSRVVIMNTEAFF; cdr3_nt: TGTGCCACCAGCAGAGTGGTGATAATGAACACTGAAGCTTTCTTT
v_call: TRBV29-1; d_call: TRBD1; j_call: TRBJ1-4; clone_size: NA; cdr3_aa: CSVGGTAEKLFF; cdr3_nt: TGCAGCGTTGGCGGGACAGCTGAAAAACTGTTTTTT
v_call: TRBV6-4; d_call: TRBD1; j_call: TRBJ2-5; clone_size: few; cdr3_aa: CASSPTGTGGEVKTQYF; cdr3_nt: TGTGCCAGCAGTCCAACAGGGACAGGGGGCGAGGTAAAGACCCAGTACTTC
v_call: TRBV5-1; d_call: TRBD1; j_call: TRBJ2-5; clone_size: NA; cdr3_aa: CASSEGQLQETQYF; cdr3_nt: TGCGCCAGCAGCGAGGGACAGCTCCAAGAGACCCAGTACTTC
v_call: TRBV7-9; d_call: NA; j_call: TRBJ1-1; clone_size: NA; cdr3_aa: CASSFQGTEAFF; cdr3_nt: TGTGCCAGCAGCTTTCAGGGGACTGAAGCTTTCTTT
v_call: TRBV30; d_call: TRBD2; j_call: TRBJ2-3; clone_size: NA; cdr3_aa: CAWDSGGGNTDTQYF; cdr3_nt: TGTGCCTGGGATAGCGGGGGGGGAAACACAGATACGCAGTATTTT
v_call: TRBV28; d_call: NA; j_call: TRBJ1-2; clone_size: NA; cdr3_aa: CASGQSLAYGYTF; cdr3_nt: TGTGCCAGCGGACAGTCGTTGGCTTATGGCTACACCTTC
v_call: TRBV2; d_call: TRBD1; j_call: TRBJ2-7; clone_size: few; cdr3_aa: CASMGDRAAYEQYF; cdr3_nt: TGTGCCAGCATGGGGGACAGGGCGGCCTACGAGCAGTACTTC